One TCR beta chain is described in this entry. As yet, its antigen is unknown. The data derive from a study of cytomegalovirus exposure and HLA in healthy donors. Between the trimmed V and J ends, which lost 2 bases and 1 base, there was a span of 6 bases. This CDR3 spans 13 amino acids. CDR1 is SGHDT and CDR2 is YYEEEE in the germline V gene. TCRdb keeps only in-frame clones here, not all; method: immunoSEQ multiplex PCR. The sample lists around 160,000 clones; approximately 88% were seen once. The study's findings and limits: Generally TCR sequences proved uncommon, though certain public TCRs appeared in numerous donors. The classifier reportedly diagnosed cytomegalovirus status with high sensitivity and specificity. In vitro checks showed that a few CMV-associated chains really do target CMV antigens.

The approximately 130-subject validation cohort, separate from the approximately 670-subject first cohort, included the donors. The sample taken for sequencing was PBMCs. V gene TRBV5-6 combines with J gene TRBJ1-1, with D possibly matching TRBD1 (6 bases). The receptor was isolated from a man aged 30-40 years in good health and CMV-seropositive. The CDR3, as DNA: TGTGCCAGCAGCTTACAGGGGAACACTGAAGCTTTCTTT. Protein sequence: CASSLQGNTEAFF.